This T cell receptor (beta chain) emerged from a study of blood T cells in healthy people across ages (dated by TCRdb to the mid-2010s). Turning to the overall study: In model experiments, template switching captured about one uniquely barcoded TCR beta cDNA molecule for every two T cells. Using the same blood draw, the study looked at two additional independent replicas of 1 million unique cDNA reads for two donors, one aged 18 to 30 and the other aged 80 or older. Four age groups were formed from the donors: young (average about 16 years), middle-aged (around 39), aged (about 62) and long-lived (around 82). To avoid experimental bias, donors of different ages were randomly spread across the sequencing lanes. To track age-related changes in TCR beta repertoire diversity, the study relied on deep sequencing normalized with unique cDNA molecular identifiers.

Including cysteine and phenylalanine, the CDR3 has 13 amino acids. This entry keeps only the CDR3 DNA: 39 bases, framed from base 1. The germline V gene (reference sequence) specifies DFQATT as CDR1 and SNEGSKA as CDR2. V is cut by 3 bases and J by 7 bases, and the space between the germline ends is 13 bases. Donors were 40 or so systemically healthy Caucasian individuals from Russia aged 6 to 90 years. Each donor gave about 9.2 milliliters of peripheral blood, drawn into EDTA-treated Vacutainer tubes. Ficoll-Paque density-gradient centrifugation was used to isolate PBMCs, with at least 7 million per sample. Total RNA was extracted from PBMCs with Trizol reagent, with at least 6 micrograms obtained per sample. For every donor, an aliquot of PBMCs went through flow cytometry to measure the percentages of naive CD45RAhigh/CD27high T cells. This clonotype has a single count. Its antigen remains undetermined. A much bigger clone sits one base away, suggesting this may be a read error.

Overall study results and their limits: Compared with the aged group, the long-lived group had more naive CD4+ T cells, fewer expanded clones and increased TCR diversity, suggesting age selection. Donor CMV infection status was unknown, potentially confounding age-related changes in expanded clonotypes. The percentage of naive T cells measured by flow cytometry correlated strongly with observed TCR beta diversity. Conclusive comparison of naive and antigen-experienced compartments was prevented by the profiling of bulk unsorted PBMCs. Estimates of total diversity based on one million sequenced T cells were considered lower bounds and underestimates. Observed TCR beta diversity per million T cells fell roughly linearly with age, and a significant reduction was already apparent by age about 38.

Preparation of the library involved 5' RACE. Sequenced using an Illumina HiSeq 2500. A second roughly 6 to 12 cycle PCR used a sample-barcoded 5' primer and a J-beta primer mix. A unique molecular identifier was introduced onto each TCR beta cDNA molecule by a template-switch 5' adaptor carrying 12 random nucleotides. At least 2.5 million CDR3-containing paired-end reads were obtained from each sample. First-strand cDNA was synthesized from all RNA with the Mint cDNA synthesis kit, primed by a TRBC-specific oligonucleotide. Following uracil-DNA glycosylase treatment, a first 18-cycle PCR with universal primers M1SS and BC2_uni_R was performed on all cDNA. Per the original workflow: For normalization, 1 million high-quality reads were randomly selected from each sample, with every read carrying a distinct molecular identifier. Instead of being binned into consensus sequences, reads with shared molecular identifiers were discarded. MiTCR, run with a Q25 quality threshold and the strictest error-elimination algorithm, handled CDR3 identification, clonotype clustering and error correction. Lower-bound total TCR beta diversity was estimated with a nonparametric unseen species model using Euler transformation. Starting from the raw public reads, TCRdb applied fastp trimming at Q25, assembled clones with MiXCR and retained in-frame beta chains. Identical CDR3 proteins give one entry, which carries the most common genes and DNA. The V and J calls follow TCRdb's processing rather than the paper's. The sample yields about a million distinct CDR3 sequences; about 51% were counted once. Over 20% of the sample comes from the top ten.

The rearranged segments are TRBV20-1 and TRBJ1-5; TRBD1 is perhaps the D gene, given 5 matching bases. The sequencing sample was made of blood. The clonotype originates from a woman aged 55-69 years in good health. CDR3 sequence: CSASVGALQPQHF. In nucleotides, the sequence is TGCAGTGCTAGTGTAGGGGCATTGCAGCCCCAGCATTTT.